The source of this T cell receptor (beta chain) is a study of CD4+ T cells in melanoma. Study-wide points: Reportedly, melanoma neoantigen-specific CD4+ T cells showed varied differentiation states. CD8+ T cell, macrophage and B cell function reportedly correlated with neoantigen-specific CD4+ T cells.

Assay used: immunoSEQ multiplex PCR; TCRdb lists only in-frame clones, some missing. The sample holds more than 20,000 clones, 82% seen once. Remarks on this clone: The antigen remains unidentified.

The CDR3 covers 11 residues. The germline V gene has CDR1 DFQATT and CDR2 SNEGSKA (reference sequence). Trimming stripped 6 bases from V and 4 bases from J, with 9 bases between. Sample: cells from a culture (not recorded whether cultured in vitro). This receptor was taken from a human donor with melanoma. The chain combines TRBV20-1 with TRBJ2-5, with D uncertain. This CDR3 reads CSARRGETQYF. Written as DNA, the CDR3 is TGCAGTGCCCGACGAGGAGAGACCCAGTACTTC.